Included here is one TCR beta chain sequence, with context. Grouping used clinical history reported by participants in a survey and questionnaire. The CDR3 covers 16 residues. The V gene's germline CDR1 is MNHEY and CDR2 SMNVEV (reference sequence). Unmatched junction bases numbered 16, after V lost 6 bases and J lost 8 bases. These data are taken from a study of blood T cell repertoires in COVID-19. The method was immunoSEQ multiplex PCR; TCRdb's version includes in-frame clones alone and lacks a portion of them. The data contain hundreds of thousands of clones, 85% to 90% of them singletons. This sequence originates from a man aged 18 to 30 who had recovered from COVID-19. The specimen sequenced was PBMCs or T cells enriched from blood (not recorded which). The V and J genes are TRBV27 and TRBJ2-1; 7 bases map to TRBD2. As DNA, the CDR3 is TGTGCCAGCAGACGTCTTGCGGGAGATAGGGGAGATGAGCAGTTCTTC. Its protein is CASRRLAGDRGDEQFF.